Listed here are 30 T cell receptor beta chains from one sample, sequenced in a study of beta chain features in type 1 diabetes. Study conclusions and caveats: Across all four CD4+ subsets, people with type 1 diabetes showed modestly shorter TCRB CDR3s.

No cognate antigen is known for these TCRs. As every portion of the isolated RNA was reverse transcribed, the sequencing read expressed TCRB transcripts. Repertoires were generated with immunoSEQ multiplex PCR, while TCRdb's copy carries only in-frame clones and drops some. The sample lists 200,000 to 250,000 clones, 11% to 15% occurring once. Sequencing was performed on naive CD4+ T cells from blood. Every receptor here comes from a young man with type 1 diabetes.

This clone came up a few times. The chain joins TRBV7-9 to TRBJ2-7, with 7 bases aligning to TRBD1. Trimming took 10 bases from V and 2 from J; bases not matched to a gene: 5. The CDR3 extends over 12 amino acids. Per germline, CDR1 SEHNR and CDR2 FQNEAQ (reference sequence). The CDR3 region is CATEDRTYEQYF. Here the CDR3 DNA reads TGTGCCACCGAGGACAGGACCTACGAGCAGTACTTC.

This clone was counted between two and nine times. The V call is TRBV7-2, the J call TRBJ2-1; TRBD2 matches 10 bases. The CDR3 contains 18 residues. The germline gives CDR1 SGHTA, CDR2 FQGNSA. V was clipped by 7 bases and J by 9 bases; unmatched bases: 21. CDR3 DNA: TGTGCCAGCACCCCCGGGGAAAAGCGGGGGGGCGGCGGAGGTGAGCAGTTCTTC. Translation gives CASTPGEKRGGGGGEQFF.

The V call is TRBV7-9, the J call TRBJ2-2, with 8 bases fitting TRBD1. Losses at the gene ends were 1 base for V and 7 bases for J; bases not matched to a gene: 5. Germline V gene data show CDR1 as SEHNR and CDR2 as FQNEAQ (reference sequence). The CDR3 sequence is 15 residues long. The CDR3 coding sequence is TGTGCCAGCAGCTTAGATCGGACAGGGCGCGGGGAGCTGTTTTTT. It translates to CASSLDRTGRGELFF.

The chain uses TRBV30 and TRBJ1-1; TRBD1 matches 11 bases. Losses at the gene ends were 6 bases for V and 4 bases for J; bases not matched to a gene: 4. The CDR3 loop spans 13 amino acids. CDR1 is GTSNPN, CDR2 SVGIG, per germline (reference sequence). The CDR3 region is CACTGTGGTEAFF. In DNA, the CDR3 is TGTGCCTGTACCGGGACAGGGGGCACTGAAGCTTTCTTT.

Only a few counts were recorded for this clone. The CDR3 DNA reads TGTGCCAGCAGCACCTGGGTAGCGGGACCCTACAATGAGCAGTTCTTC. Its translation is CASSTWVAGPYNEQFF. The chain links TRBV7-9 to TRBJ2-1; the match to TRBD2 covers 8 bases. CDR1 and CDR2 from the germline V gene are SEHNR and FQNEAQ (reference sequence). V was clipped by 5 bases and J by 2 bases; unmatched bases: 8. The CDR3 is 16 residues long.

This chain connects TRBV2 to TRBJ1-2; D perhaps matches TRBD1 (5 bases). This CDR3 has 14 amino acids. V was clipped by 2 bases and J by 4 bases, with 11 bases between them. Germline V gives CDR1 SNHLY, CDR2 FYNNEI. The CDR3 bases are TGTGCCAGCAGTGAACAGGGTGCGGCCTATGGCTACACCTTC. It specifies CASSEQGAAYGYTF.

This clone was picked up a small number of times. This chain links TRBV5-4 with TRBJ1-1; D is unresolved. The V gene's germline CDR1 is SGHNT and CDR2 YYREEE (reference sequence). V lost 10 bases to trimming and J lost 0 bases, with 16 bases between them. The CDR3 length is 14 residues. The CDR3 DNA reads TGTGCCTCCCGGCGGGAGGTCATGAACACTGAAGCTTTCTTT. This encodes CASRREVMNTEAFF.

V is TRBV25-1 and J is TRBJ1-1; TRBD1 agrees at 9 bases. Germline trimming cut 7 bases from V and 4 bases from J; bases unmatched to any gene: 4. Germline CDR1 reads MGHDK; CDR2 reads SYGVNS. The CDR3 contains 13 residues. Here the CDR3 reads CASMGQGRTEAFF. CDR3 in DNA: TGTGCCAGCATGGGACAGGGACGCACTGAAGCTTTCTTT.

In this sample, this clone turned up a few times. This chain uses TRBV19 with TRBJ1-6; possibly TRBD1 for D (5 bases). V dropped 6 bases and J dropped 9 bases, with 12 bases sitting between them. Per the germline V gene, CDR1 is LNHDA and CDR2 is SQIVND (reference sequence). This CDR3 is 13 amino acids long. For the CDR3, the DNA is TGTGCCAGTAGCCGCCGGGGGAGTTCACCCCTCCACTTT. It specifies CASSRRGSSPLHF. Full variable domain (missing parts from reference TRBV19 and TRBJ1-6): DGGITQSPKYLFRKEGQNVTLSCEQNLNHDAMYWYRQDPGQGLRLIYYSQIVNDFQKGDIAEGYSVSREKKESFPLTVTSAQKNPTAFYLCASSRRGSSPLHFGNGTRLTVT.

The genes are TRBV4-1 and TRBJ1-1, with 10 positions matching TRBD1. The V gene's germline CDR1 is MGHRA and CDR2 YSYEKL. The CDR3 consists of 20 residues. J was trimmed by 1 base and V by 2 bases; bases with no gene match: 16. CDR3 in DNA: TGCGCCAGCAGCCAACTCCCCGCGTCCGGGACAGGGGCGACGAACACTGAAGCTTTCTTT. It encodes CASSQLPASGTGATNTEAFF.

As DNA, the CDR3 is TGTGCCAGCTCGCGGTCCCCCGAAGAGACCCAGTACTTC. Translating gives CASSRSPEETQYF. The chain carries TRBV18 and TRBJ2-5; D remains unclear. Trimming took off 6 bases at V and 3 bases at J, with 11 bases between the two ends. The germline V gene has CDR1 KGHSH and CDR2 LQKENI. The CDR3 runs to 13 residues.

This clone was observed a few times. The rearrangement joins TRBV20-1 to TRBJ1-1; D perhaps matches TRBD1 (5 bases). Germline assignment: CDR1 DFQATT and CDR2 SNEGSKA (reference sequence). This CDR3 has 11 amino acids. V lost 6 bases and J 10 bases, leaving 15 bases between the germline ends. The CDR3 region has the DNA TGCAGTGCGCCCGGGGGGGTTCGAGCTTTCTTT. Its protein product is CSAPGGVRAFF.

This chain uses TRBV9 with TRBJ2-7, with TRBD1 as a possible D gene (5 bases). The germline V gene has CDR1 SGDLS and CDR2 YYNGEE. The CDR3 extends over 15 amino acids. V was trimmed by 1 base and J by 0 bases, leaving 11 bases between them. CDR3: CASSVSGSLSYEQYF. CDR3 sequence (DNA): TGTGCCAGCAGCGTATCAGGGTCCCTCTCCTACGAGCAGTACTTC.

The V and J genes are TRBV6-1 and TRBJ2-7, with 8 nucleotides matching TRBD1. Looked up from germline, CDR1 is MNHNS and CDR2 is SASEGT. The length of the CDR3 is 14 residues. J lost 5 bases, V lost 7 bases, and 10 bases had no gene match. In nucleotides, the CDR3 is TGTGCCAGCACATCAGGGGGCGCGTCCAACGAGCAGTACTTC. Protein product: CASTSGGASNEQYF.

This clone showed up just a few times. The chain is built from TRBV2 and TRBJ1-2; possible D gene TRBD1, 5 bases. CDR3 size: 14 residues. Trimming stripped 1 base from V and 5 bases from J, with 11 bases between. CDR1 is SNHLY and CDR2 is FYNNEI in the germline V gene. CDR3 amino acids: CASSEGRVPYGYTF. CDR3 bases: TGTGCCAGCAGTGAAGGCAGGGTCCCTTATGGCTACACCTTC.

V usage is TRBV2 and J usage is TRBJ2-7, with TRBD2 identical over 8 bases. With 5 bases clipped from V and 2 bases from J, the junction kept 5 bases outside the gene matches. Germline values: CDR1 SNHLY, CDR2 FYNNEI. CDR3 length equals 14 residues. The CDR3 DNA reads TGTGCCAGCAGTCTGAGCGGGAGAACCTACGAGCAGTACTTC. It translates to CASSLSGRTYEQYF.

The genes are TRBV29-1 and TRBJ1-2; 7 nucleotides line up with TRBD1. Germline V gene data show CDR1 as SQVTM and CDR2 as ANQGSEA. This CDR3 contains 14 residues. J gave up 0 bases and V 2 bases, and 3 bases lay outside the gene matches. The CDR3 loop reads CSVEKGAPNYGYTF. The CDR3 DNA sequence: TGCAGCGTTGAAAAGGGGGCGCCTAACTATGGCTACACCTTC.

Only a few counts were recorded for this clone. The chain employs TRBV28 and TRBJ2-7; D not resolved. Trimming pared 5 bases from V and 3 bases from J, leaving 5 bases between. Looked up from germline, CDR1 is MDHEN and CDR2 is SYDVKM. CDR3 length: 11 amino acids. CDR3 sequence: CASSNYYEQYF. In nucleotides, the CDR3 is TGTGCCAGCAGTAATTACTACGAGCAGTACTTC. Drawing the rest from reference TRBV28 and TRBJ2-7, the complete variable domain is DVKVTQSSRYLVKRTGEKVFLECVQDMDHENMFWYRQDPGLGLRLIYFSYDVKMKEKGDIPEGYSVSREKKERFSLILESASTNQTSMYLCASSNYYEQYFGPGTRLTVT.

This clone was seen only a few times. The J gene is TRBJ2-7, the V gene TRBV5-1, with D possibly TRBD1 on 6 matching bases. V was pared by 0 bases and J by 5 bases, with 9 bases between. CDR3 length: 13 amino acids. The germline gives CDR1 SGHRS, CDR2 YFSETQ. The CDR3 protein is CASSLGQEDEQYF. As DNA, the CDR3 is TGCGCCAGCAGCTTGGGACAGGAGGACGAGCAGTACTTC. The complete variable domain, with remaining parts taken from reference TRBV5-1 and TRBJ2-7, reads KAGVTQTPRYLIKTRGQQVTLSCSPISGHRSVSWYQQTPGQGLQFLFEYFSETQRNKGNFPGRFSGRQFSNSRSEMNVSTLELGDSALYLCASSLGQEDEQYFGPGTRLTVT.

The chain is built from TRBV18 and TRBJ2-1, with 8 bases identical to TRBD2. This CDR3 has 17 residues. J lost 10 bases, V lost 0 bases, and 14 bases had no gene match. Looked up from germline, CDR1 is KGHSH and CDR2 is LQKENI. CDR3 sequence (DNA): TGTGCCAGCTCACCACCGATTTCAGCGGGGGAAGCTCGGGAGCAGTTCTTC. This sequence encodes CASSPPISAGEAREQFF.

CDR3 bases: TGCGCCAGCAGCTTGTCGTTAGCGGGAGCAGATACGCAGTATTTT. Protein sequence: CASSLSLAGADTQYF. V is TRBV5-1 and J is TRBJ2-3, with 9 bases aligning to TRBD2. V was pared by 1 base and J by 4 bases, with 4 bases of the junction left unmatched. CDR3 length: 15 amino acids. CDR1 SGHRS and CDR2 YFSETQ come from the germline V gene.

The rearrangement links TRBV5-1 to TRBJ2-5; 11 nucleotides agree with TRBD1. J lost 4 bases, V lost 4 bases, and 3 bases had no gene match. CDR3 length: 14 residues. The V gene's germline CDR1 is SGHRS and CDR2 YFSETQ. CDR3 nucleotide sequence: TGCGCCAGCAGCCCCGGGACAGGGGGAGAGACCCAGTACTTC. It yields the protein CASSPGTGGETQYF.

The chain has TRBV5-1 and TRBJ2-5; 11 positions agree with TRBD1. This CDR3 has 16 amino acids. Germline CDR1 SGHRS, CDR2 YFSETQ. V lost 4 bases, J lost 5 bases, and 10 bases stayed unmatched. The CDR3 coding sequence is TGCGCCAGCAGCCTCGGGACAGGGGGGCCAGGGGAGACCCAGTACTTC. It specifies CASSLGTGGPGETQYF. The whole variable domain, remainder taken from reference TRBV5-1 and TRBJ2-5, is KAGVTQTPRYLIKTRGQQVTLSCSPISGHRSVSWYQQTPGQGLQFLFEYFSETQRNKGNFPGRFSGRQFSNSRSEMNVSTLELGDSALYLCASSLGTGGPGETQYFGPGTRLLVL.

The sample holds a few counts of this clone. The J gene is TRBJ2-1, the V gene TRBV15; a possible D gene is TRBD2 (5 bases). Trimming pared 0 bases from V and 5 bases from J, leaving 23 bases between. The CDR3 sequence is 19 residues long. The germline V gene encodes CDR1 LNHNV and CDR2 YYDKDF (reference sequence). The CDR3, as DNA: TGTGCCACCAGCAGAGATCTAGGAACGGGGAATTTCTTTGACAATGAGCAGTTCTTC. Encoded protein: CATSRDLGTGNFFDNEQFF.

This clone showed up just a few times. V usage is TRBV7-2 and J usage is TRBJ2-1, with D possibly being TRBD2 (5 bases). Germline loops: CDR1 SGHTA, CDR2 FQGNSA. The V and J ends lost 7 bases and 7 bases respectively, with 14 bases between them. The CDR3 covers 13 residues. CDR3 nucleotides: TGTGCCAGCACCTTGAGCGGACTTAATGAGCAGTTCTTC. As protein: CASTLSGLNEQFF.

This clone was found a few times. V and J are TRBV5-4 and TRBJ2-5; maybe TRBD1 (6 bases). V lost 2 bases and J 5 bases, leaving 13 bases between the germline ends. Per the germline V gene, CDR1 is SGHNT and CDR2 is YYREEE (reference sequence). The CDR3 is 14 residues long. CDR3 residues: CASSLVGQGETQYF. CDR3 DNA sequence: TGTGCCAGCAGCTTAGTGGGGCAGGGGGAGACCCAGTACTTC.

There are a few counts of this clone. The rearrangement uses TRBV4-1 and TRBJ2-1; weak D call: TRBD2 (5 bases). Germline V gene data show CDR1 as MGHRA and CDR2 as YSYEKL. Trimming took off 10 bases at V and 8 bases at J, with 12 bases between the two ends. The CDR3 contains 11 residues. The CDR3 loop reads CATGEVYEQFF. The CDR3 coding sequence is TGCGCCACCGGGGAAGTATATGAGCAGTTCTTC.

This clone has only a few counts. The V and J genes are TRBV6-1 and TRBJ2-2; D might be TRBD2 (5 bases). The CDR3 runs 14 residues. Trimming left V 8 bases short and J 7 bases short, with 17 bases between. Germline CDR1 and CDR2: MNHNS and SASEGT. The chain's CDR3 is CASAPTGFRGELFF. The CDR3 nucleotides are TGTGCCAGCGCCCCGACGGGGTTTCGCGGGGAGCTGTTTTTT.

The sample holds a few counts of this clone. The chain uses TRBV19 and TRBJ2-7, with TRBD1 matching over 7 bases. This CDR3 contains 12 residues. CDR1 is LNHDA, CDR2 SQIVND, per germline (reference sequence). V shed 8 bases, J shed 5 bases, and the junction held 6 bases outside the gene matches. The CDR3, as DNA: TGTGCCAGTCGAGACAGGGACAACGAGCAGTACTTC. It encodes CASRDRDNEQYF.

A few counts support this clone. This sequence joins TRBV18 and TRBJ1-2; tentative D call: TRBD1 (5 bases). The length of the CDR3 is 11 residues. Germline CDR1 reads KGHSH; CDR2 reads LQKENI. Trimming pared 3 bases from V and 7 bases from J, leaving 6 bases between. Here the CDR3 reads CASSPDSGYTF. CDR3 nucleotides: TGTGCCAGCTCACCCGACAGTGGCTACACCTTC.